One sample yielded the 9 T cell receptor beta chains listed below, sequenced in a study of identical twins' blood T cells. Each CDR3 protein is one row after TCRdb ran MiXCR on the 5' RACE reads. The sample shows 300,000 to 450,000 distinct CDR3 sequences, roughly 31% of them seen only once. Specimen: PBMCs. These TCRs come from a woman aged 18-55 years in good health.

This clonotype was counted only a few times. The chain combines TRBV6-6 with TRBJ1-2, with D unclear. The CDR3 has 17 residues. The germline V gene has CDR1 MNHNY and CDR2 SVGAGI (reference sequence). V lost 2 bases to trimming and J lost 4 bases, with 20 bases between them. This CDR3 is CASSYRTVGTTGYGYTF. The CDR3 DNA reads TGTGCCAGCAGTTACCGCACAGTGGGCACCACGGGCTATGGCTACACCTTC.

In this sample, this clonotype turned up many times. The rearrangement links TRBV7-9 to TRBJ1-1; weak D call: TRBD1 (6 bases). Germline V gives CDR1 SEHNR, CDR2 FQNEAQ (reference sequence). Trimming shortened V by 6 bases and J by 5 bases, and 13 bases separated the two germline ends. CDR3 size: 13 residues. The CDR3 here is CASSLQGGTEAFF. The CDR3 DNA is TGTGCCAGCAGTTTACAGGGAGGGACTGAAGCTTTCTTT.

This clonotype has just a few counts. This CDR3 reads CSARPRDSSYEQYF. For the CDR3, the DNA is TGCAGTGCTAGACCCCGGGACAGCTCCTACGAGCAGTACTTC. V usage is TRBV20-1 and J usage is TRBJ2-7, with 7 bases matching TRBD1. The CDR3 has 14 residues. Germline V CDR1 and CDR2: DFQATT, SNEGSKA (reference sequence). The V segment lost 2 bases and the J segment 0 bases; nucleotides outside the gene matches: 4.

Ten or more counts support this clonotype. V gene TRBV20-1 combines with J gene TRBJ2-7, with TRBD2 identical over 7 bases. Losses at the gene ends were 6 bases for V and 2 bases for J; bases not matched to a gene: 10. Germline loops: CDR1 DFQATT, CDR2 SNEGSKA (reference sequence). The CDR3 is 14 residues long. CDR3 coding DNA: TGCAGTGCCTCCCAGCGGGGCGGTGCCTACGAGCAGTACTTC. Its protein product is CSASQRGGAYEQYF.

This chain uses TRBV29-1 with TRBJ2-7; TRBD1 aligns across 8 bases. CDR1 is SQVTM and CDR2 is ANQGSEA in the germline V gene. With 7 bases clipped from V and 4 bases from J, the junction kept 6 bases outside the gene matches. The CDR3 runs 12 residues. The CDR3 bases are TGCAGCGGACGGGACAGGCTATACGAGCAGTACTTC. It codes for CSGRDRLYEQYF.

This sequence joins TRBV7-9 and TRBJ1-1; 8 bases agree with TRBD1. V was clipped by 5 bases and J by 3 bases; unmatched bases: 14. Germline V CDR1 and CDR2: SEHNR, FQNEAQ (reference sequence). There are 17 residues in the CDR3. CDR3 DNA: TGTGCCAGCAGCCCCTGGGCCTATACAGGGGGATACACTGAAGCTTTCTTT. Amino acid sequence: CASSPWAYTGGYTEAFF. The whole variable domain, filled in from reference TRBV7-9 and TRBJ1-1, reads DTGVSQNPRHKITKRGQNVTFRCDPISEHNRLYWYRQTLGQGPEFLTYFQNEAQLEKSRLLSDRFSAERPKGSFSTLEIQRTEQGDSAMYLCASSPWAYTGGYTEAFFGQGTRLTVV.

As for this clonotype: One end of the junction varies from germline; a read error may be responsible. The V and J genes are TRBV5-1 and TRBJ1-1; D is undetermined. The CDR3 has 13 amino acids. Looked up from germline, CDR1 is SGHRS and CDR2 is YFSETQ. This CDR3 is CVSSEGEDTEAFF. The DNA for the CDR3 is TGCGTCAGCAGCGAGGGTGAAGACACTGAAGCTTTCTTT.

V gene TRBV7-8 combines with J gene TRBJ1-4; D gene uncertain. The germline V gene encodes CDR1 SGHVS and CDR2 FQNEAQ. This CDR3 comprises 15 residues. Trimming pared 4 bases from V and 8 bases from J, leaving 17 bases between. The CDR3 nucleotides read TGTGCCAGCAGCTCCCGGCCCCTTAAGGAGGAAAAACTGTTTTTT. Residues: CASSSRPLKEEKLFF.

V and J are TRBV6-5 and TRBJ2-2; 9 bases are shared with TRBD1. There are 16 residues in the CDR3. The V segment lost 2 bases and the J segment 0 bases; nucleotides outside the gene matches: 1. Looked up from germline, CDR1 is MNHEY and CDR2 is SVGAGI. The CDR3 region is CASSYRDRANTGELFF. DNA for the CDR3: TGTGCCAGCAGTTACCGGGACAGGGCGAACACCGGGGAGCTGTTTTTT.